This T cell receptor beta chain was captured by sequencing in a study of blood T cell repertoires in COVID-19. Study details: Donors in the United States, Italy and Spain gave samples during acute or convalescent COVID-19. T cells, B-cell-depleted T cells, or PBMCs provided the cDNA or gDNA that served as material.

Original processing methods: From reference gene primer amplification, estimates of nucleated cell counts were derived. TCRdb's copy holds only in-frame clones and misses some; the assay was immunoSEQ multiplex PCR. V, J and clone size derive from that table, while D and trimming were established from the DNA sequence. This sample has 250,000 or so clones; about 90% occur once, and the top ten carry roughly 0.79%. Deletions cut 0 bases from V and 4 bases from J, with 12 bases between. The germline V gene encodes CDR1 GTSNPN and CDR2 SVGIG (reference sequence). This CDR3 has 14 residues. The chain couples TRBV30 to TRBJ1-2, with a possible D match to TRBD1 (5 bases). The sequence was collected from a man aged 30 to 45 with COVID-19, enrolled during active disease. The specimen sequenced was peripheral blood. The CDR3 nucleotides read TGTGCCTGGAGTGTACGGGGAGGGACCTATGGCTACACCTTC. Protein: CAWSVRGGTYGYTF.